The next 7 T cell receptor beta chains were all read from a single sample in a study of T cell repertoires in cytomegalovirus infection. These TCRs' antigens remain unknown. TCRdb reprocessed the reads via MiXCR and lists one record per CDR3 protein. This table holds hundreds of thousands of distinct CDR3 sequences, around 32% found once. This material consisted of cultured PBMCs, taken from culture after CMV antigen stimulation. These receptors came from a human donor in good health (CMV status not recorded). Some clones in this sample may be carry-over from other donors' samples.

The chain combines TRBV14 with TRBJ2-1; D perhaps matches TRBD1 (5 bases). Germline loops: CDR1 SGHDN, CDR2 FVKESK. The CDR3 runs to 14 residues. The V end was cut by 6 bases, the J end by 10 bases, with 19 bases between. CDR3: CASSPVGRQNEQFF. Here the CDR3 DNA reads TGTGCCAGCAGTCCGGTTGGCAGACAGAACGAGCAGTTCTTC.

This clonotype appeared a few times. The chain combines TRBV4-1 with TRBJ1-1; no clear D gene. V was trimmed by 4 bases and J by 1 base, leaving 10 bases between them. This CDR3 comprises 14 residues. From germline, CDR1 is MGHRA and CDR2 YSYEKL. CDR3 nucleotides: TGCGCCAGCAGCCCCCCCGGGCCGAACACTGAAGCTTTCTTT. It encodes CASSPPGPNTEAFF.

This clonotype appeared a few times. The J gene is TRBJ2-1, the V gene TRBV11-2; D is unresolved. The CDR3 has 13 amino acids. V was clipped by 1 base and J by 9 bases, with 10 bases between them. Germline CDR1 and CDR2: SGHAT and FQNNGV. CDR3 in amino acids: CASSLVRLGEQFF. DNA for the CDR3: TGTGCCAGCAGCTTAGTGCGGCTGGGTGAGCAGTTCTTC.

This sequence joins TRBV7-2 and TRBJ1-5; a possible D gene is TRBD1 (5 bases). Germline loops: CDR1 SGHTA, CDR2 FQGNSA. CDR3 size: 15 residues. V was cut by 3 bases and J by 5 bases, with 14 bases left in between. The CDR3 reads CASSLGPTRHQPQHF. DNA for the CDR3: TGTGCCAGCAGCTTGGGACCCACCCGGCATCAGCCCCAGCATTTT.

This clonotype was detected only a few times. This chain connects TRBV12-3 or TRBV12-4 to TRBJ2-7, with 7 bases matching TRBD1. V lost 3 bases and J lost 3; bases outside the gene matches: 8. The CDR3 sequence is 15 residues long. The CDR3 sequence is CASSFSGGGYYEQYF. The CDR3 region has the DNA TGTGCCAGCAGTTTCTCAGGGGGTGGGTACTACGAGCAGTACTTC.

The chain employs TRBV24-1 and TRBJ2-1, with 7 bases aligning to TRBD2. V gave up 4 bases and J gave up 3 bases; unmatched junction bases: 14. Germline CDR1 is KGHDR and CDR2 is SFDVKD. CDR3 length: 18 amino acids. The CDR3 DNA reads TGTGCCACCAGTGACTCCTCGAGGGCGGGAGACCTCTACAATGAGCAGTTCTTC. It translates to CATSDSSRAGDLYNEQFF.

The chain combines TRBV20-1 with TRBJ1-2, with TRBD1 matching over 9 bases. V trimming: 1 base; J trimming: 3 bases; junction bases outside the gene matches: 3. CDR3 length equals 14 residues. Germline-derived CDR1 and CDR2 are DFQATT and SNEGSKA (reference sequence). CDR3 in DNA: TGCAGTGCTAGAGGACAGGGGGGATACTATGGCTACACCTTC. Amino acid sequence: CSARGQGGYYGYTF.